This TCR beta chain comes out of a study of cytomegalovirus exposure and HLA in healthy donors. At the level of the study: Genotyping showed around 80% of roughly 400 donors falling in the Caucasian-associated ancestry cluster. General study points: In vitro data verified a few CMV-associated chains as specific for CMV antigens.

This clone was seen a few times. Its antigen is not known. In the PCR, 60 Vbeta and 13 Jbeta primers were used. Profiled with immunoSEQ multiplex PCR; TCRdb holds only in-frame clones, not every one. In the table there are 40,000 or so clones, 60% to 75% of which are singletons. This CDR3 comprises 14 residues. CDR1 is SGHTA, CDR2 FQGNSA, per germline. The V end was cut by 1 base, the J end by 1 base, with 7 bases between. Material: PBMCs. The clonotype originates from a middle-aged man in good health and CMV-seronegative. This chain connects TRBV7-2 to TRBJ1-1, with no clear D. The CDR3 loop reads CASSLDNRNTEAFF. The CDR3, as DNA: TGTGCCAGCAGCTTAGATAACAGGAACACTGAAGCTTTCTTT.